This TCR beta chain was recorded in a study of T cell responses to AZD1222 COVID-19 vaccine (dated by TCRdb to the early 2020s). General notes on the study: AZD1222 recipients given second doses at about 4 weeks or at about 12 weeks were pooled, since spike-specific TCR depth and breadth were not found to differ between the two schedules. TCR sequencing was performed for 230 to 250 trial participants, of whom approximately 200 were given two doses of AZD1222 and about 25 were given two doses of MenACWY control vaccine. Trial participants were enrolled into age subgroups of 18-55, 56-69 and 70-plus years, which contained approximately 150, 30 and 60 TCR-sequenced participants, respectively. The research as a whole found: Conclusions about previously exposed vaccinees are limited because only six or seven AZD1222 recipients were SARS-CoV-2 seropositive at baseline. After two AZD1222 doses, both the breadth and the depth of spike-specific TCRs were significantly higher than at day 0 and than in MenACWY recipients. The 56-69-year group was small, and its depth increase did not reach significance, likely because of low power. Because no day 14 peak-response samples were available, repertoires were characterized only after the peak T cell response. Most participants were white British and females outnumbered males, and the authors suggested that clonal diversity may have been underestimated. The vaccine-associated CD4 TCRs covered the entire spike protein, and the dominant responses fell in regions 160-218 and 743-854. Reportedly, almost half of the unique spike-specific TCRs recognized epitopes lying outside the regions that are mutated in the B.1.351 and B.1.1.7 variants.

As concerns this clone: The specificity of this receptor is unknown. No clone much larger than this one lies a single base away; base qualities are absent.

According to the study, the label for this sample's time point signals: baseline before first vaccination. The vaccinee samples were drawn from two UK trials, COV001 and COV002, one of which was a single-blind randomized controlled phase 2/3 trial testing AZD1222 (ChAdOx1 nCoV-19) in healthy adults. For TCRbeta chain sequencing, PBMC samples were collected from trial participants at day 0 and at day 28 after the second dose. The CDR3 regions of human TCRbeta chains were subjected to immunosequencing. As for the authors' bioinformatics: TCRs in the repertoires were matched against a reference library of SARS-CoV-2-specific TCRs that had been generated with the MIRA antigen-specificity platform. Breadth was defined as the fraction of unique TCRs that were SARS-CoV-2-associated. Depth was defined as the fraction of total T cells that were SARS-CoV-2-associated. Using the MIRA data, every spike-specific TCR was mapped to the spike region that the TCR reacted to and assigned to either a CD4 or a CD8 class. Log10-transformed breadth and depth values were compared by one-way ANOVA with Sidak's multiple comparisons tests. TCRdb took this table from immuneACCESS and kept in-frame rearrangements with V and J called. Such tables lack part of the clones; where checked against another copy, unresolved V genes explain under half of the gap, and the rest is unexplained. The V and J calls and clone size are taken from that table; D and trimming were inferred from the DNA. The sample contains about 150,000 clones, 94% of them found a single time. The ten top clones hold roughly 1.2% of the sample.

Trimming takes 6 bases from V and 10 bases from J, and the germline ends sit 16 bases apart. CDR1 and CDR2, looked up from the germline V gene (reference sequence), are SEHNR and FQNEAQ. From the cysteine up to the phenylalanine, the CDR3 has a length of 13 residues. The entry retains the CDR3 DNA only, 39 bases that are in frame from base 1. The chain joins TRBV7-9 to TRBJ2-1, and perhaps TRBD2 as D gene, on 6 matching bases. The input for sequencing was peripheral blood, taken on day 0 of AZD1222 vaccination. The TCR comes from an adult in good health. Here is the DNA: TGTGCCAGCAGACCGACTAGTTGGGAGGAGCAGTTCTTC. Translated, it gives CASRPTSWEEQFF.